Listed below are T cell receptor beta chains from one sample, sequenced in a study of early T cells in non-severe SARS-CoV-2 infection. TCRdb recomputed calls from the 5' RACE reads with MiXCR, one row per CDR3 protein. The top ten clones hold about 4.8% of a sample with roughly 75,000 distinct CDR3 sequences, roughly 9.4% of them seen once. Sequencing used whole blood. Receptor source: an adult who was a healthcare worker with PCR-confirmed SARS-CoV-2 infection or an uninfected control (not recorded which). Both conserved end residues are part of each CDR3. D genes are given only for firm matches. Clone size, where shown, is once, few, many, or a class for clones that have expanded.

cdr3_aa cdr3_nt v_call cdr3_length j_call d_call clone_size
CSASGTYSEQYF TGCAGTGCTAGCGGGACATATTCCGAGCAGTACTTC TRBV20-1 12 TRBJ2-7 NA few
CASGLTGGDTGELFF TGTGCCAGCGGCTTAACAGGGGGTGACACCGGGGAGCTGTTTTTT TRBV11-3 15 TRBJ2-2 TRBD1 NA
CAWGTGQETQYF TGTGCCTGGGGGACAGGGCAAGAGACCCAGTACTTC TRBV30 12 TRBJ2-5 TRBD1 few
CASSSSGRGEQFF TGTGCCAGCAGTTCTAGCGGGAGGGGTGAGCAGTTCTTC TRBV12-3/TRBV12-4 13 TRBJ2-1 TRBD2 few
CASSFRDYEQYF TGTGCCAGCAGTTTCAGGGACTACGAGCAGTACTTC TRBV28 12 TRBJ2-7 NA NA
CASSEGSAGNTIYF TGTGCCAGCAGTGAAGGGTCTGCTGGAAACACCATATATTTT TRBV25-1 14 TRBJ1-3 NA NA
CASSPEIDQETQYF TGTGCCAGCAGCCCCGAGATAGACCAAGAGACCCAGTACTTC TRBV7-9 14 TRBJ2-5 NA many
CASSLDSGYEQYF TGTGCCAGCAGCTTGGACAGTGGCTACGAGCAGTACTTC TRBV5-6 13 TRBJ2-7 NA NA
CASSPLTGVNVAGELFF TGTGCCAGCTCACCACTCACAGGGGTTAACGTTGCCGGGGAGCTGTTTTTT TRBV18 17 TRBJ2-2 TRBD1 many
CSATRTGETEAFF TGCAGTGCTACTCGGACAGGGGAGACTGAAGCTTTCTTT TRBV20-1 13 TRBJ1-1 TRBD1 many
CASSLGAYEKLFF TGTGCCAGCAGTTTAGGGGCCTATGAAAAACTGTTTTTT TRBV27 13 TRBJ1-4 NA NA
CASSLANGEQFF TGTGCCAGCAGCTTAGCGAATGGTGAGCAGTTCTTC TRBV7-2 12 TRBJ2-1 NA many
CASSSYSTGELFF TGTGCCAGCAGCTCGTATTCCACCGGGGAGCTGTTTTTT TRBV7-2 13 TRBJ2-2 NA few
CSARVPFAADTQYF TGCAGTGCTAGAGTTCCCTTTGCCGCGGATACGCAGTATTTT TRBV20-1 14 TRBJ2-3 NA NA
CAWSKMTDYNEQFF TGTGCCTGGAGTAAAATGACTGATTACAATGAGCAGTTCTTC TRBV30 14 TRBJ2-1 NA few
CASRERGRAYNEQFF TGTGCCAGCAGGGAGAGGGGGAGGGCTTACAATGAGCAGTTCTTC TRBV2 15 TRBJ2-1 NA few
CASSPGGTANEKLFF TGTGCCAGCAGCCCCGGGGGGACCGCTAATGAAAAACTGTTTTTT TRBV3-1 15 TRBJ1-4 NA many
CASSLGTLAGETQYF TGTGCCAGCAGTTTGGGGACACTAGCGGGAGAGACCCAGTACTTC TRBV6-6 15 TRBJ2-5 TRBD2 many
CASSGGSEQFF TGTGCCAGCAGTGGGGGCTCGGAGCAGTTCTTC TRBV11-2 11 TRBJ2-1 NA many
CASSLAMGLSNQPQHF TGTGCCAGCAGCTTAGCAATGGGATTAAGCAATCAGCCCCAGCATTTT TRBV7-8 16 TRBJ1-5 NA NA
CASSTSGRNYNEQFF TGTGCCAGCAGCACTAGCGGGAGAAACTACAATGAGCAGTTCTTC TRBV7-3 15 TRBJ2-1 TRBD2 few
CASSVELQGEQYF TGTGCCAGCAGCGTAGAACTTCAGGGGGAGCAGTACTTC TRBV9 13 TRBJ2-7 NA few
CASSLLGLANEKFF TGTGCCAGCAGCCTCTTGGGACTAGCGAACGAGAAGTTCTTC TRBV7-9 14 TRBJ2-1 TRBD2 few
CASSQSSTGSSYNEQFF TGCGCCAGCAGTCAATCGTCGACAGGGAGCTCCTACAATGAGCAGTTCTTC TRBV23-1 17 TRBJ2-1 TRBD1 few
CASSLSVTSDNEQFF TGCGCCAGCAGCTTGTCCGTGACTAGCGACAATGAGCAGTTCTTC TRBV5-1 15 TRBJ2-1 TRBD2 NA
CASSRGGEQFF TGTGCCAGCAGCCGAGGGGGCGAGCAGTTCTTC TRBV6-5 11 TRBJ2-1 TRBD1 many
CASSLVLGDDEQFF TGTGCCAGCAGCTTAGTACTAGGAGATGATGAGCAGTTCTTC TRBV7-9 14 TRBJ2-1 NA NA
CASSYSLLGVQETQYF TGTGCCAGCAGTTATAGTCTCCTGGGTGTCCAAGAGACCCAGTACTTC TRBV6-2/TRBV6-3 16 TRBJ2-5 NA many
CAITNYNEQFF TGTGCCATCACCAACTACAATGAGCAGTTCTTC TRBV10-3 11 TRBJ2-1 NA many
CATSPGVRGDYEQYF TGTGCCACCAGTCCCGGAGTGCGTGGGGATTACGAGCAGTACTTC TRBV15 15 TRBJ2-7 NA many
CASSILAGGMNEQFF TGTGCCAGCAGCATACTAGCGGGAGGGATGAATGAGCAGTTCTTC TRBV9 15 TRBJ2-1 TRBD2 NA
CASSFGGGELFF TGTGCCAGCAGTTTTGGCGGCGGGGAGCTGTTTTTT TRBV28 12 TRBJ2-2 NA NA
CASSVGDQPQHF TGTGCCAGCAGCGTAGGGGATCAGCCCCAGCATTTT TRBV9 12 TRBJ1-5 NA many
CASTFSGRNIGELFF TGTGCCAGCACCTTTAGCGGGAGGAATATCGGGGAGCTGTTTTTT TRBV12-3/TRBV12-4 15 TRBJ2-2 TRBD2 few
CASSEGTETQYF TGTGCCTCCAGTGAGGGGACGGAGACCCAGTACTTC TRBV10-3 12 TRBJ2-5 NA NA